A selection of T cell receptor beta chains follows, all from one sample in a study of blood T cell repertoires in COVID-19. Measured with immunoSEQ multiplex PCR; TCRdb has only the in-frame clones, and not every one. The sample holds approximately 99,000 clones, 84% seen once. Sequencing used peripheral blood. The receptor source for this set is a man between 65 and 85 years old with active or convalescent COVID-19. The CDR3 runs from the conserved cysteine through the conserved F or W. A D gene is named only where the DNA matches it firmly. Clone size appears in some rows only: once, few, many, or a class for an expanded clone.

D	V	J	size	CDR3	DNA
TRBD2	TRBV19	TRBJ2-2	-	CASSISGTIPGELFF	TGTGCCAGTAGTATAAGCGGGACGATCCCCGGGGAGCTGTTTTTT
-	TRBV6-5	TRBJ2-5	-	CASSARQETQYF	TGTGCCAGTTCCGCCAGACAAGAGACCCAGTACTTC
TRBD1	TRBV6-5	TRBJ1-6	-	CASRRDSGGSPLHF	TGTGCCAGCAGGAGGGACAGCGGGGGTTCACCCCTCCACTTT
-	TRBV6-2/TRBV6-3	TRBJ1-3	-	CASSTRTDYSGNTIYF	TGTGCCAGCAGTACGCGGACGGACTACTCTGGAAACACCATATATTTT
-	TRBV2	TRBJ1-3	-	CASTRDRGNTIYF	TGTGCCAGCACGCGGGACCGGGGAAACACCATATATTTT
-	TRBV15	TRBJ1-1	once	CATSRGGEEAFF	TGTGCCACCAGCAGGGGGGGGGAGGAAGCTTTCTTT
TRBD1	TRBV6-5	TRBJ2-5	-	CASSSPGQGPQETQYF	TGTGCCAGCAGTTCCCCGGGACAGGGACCTCAAGAGACCCAGTACTTC
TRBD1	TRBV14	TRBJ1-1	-	CASSPSRQGHTEAFF	TGTGCCAGCAGCCCCTCGAGACAGGGGCACACTGAAGCTTTCTTT
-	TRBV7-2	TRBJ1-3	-	CASSRTSSGNTIYF	TGTGCCAGCAGCCGCACTAGCTCTGGAAACACCATATATTTT
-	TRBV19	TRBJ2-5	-	CASSIDLTGETQYF	TGTGCCAGTAGTATAGATCTCACGGGGGAGACCCAGTACTTC
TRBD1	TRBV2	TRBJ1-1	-	CASSARQGTNTEAFF	TGTGCCAGCAGTGCCCGACAGGGGACCAACACTGAAGCTTTCTTT
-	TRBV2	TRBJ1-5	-	CASSEAAGESPQHF	TGTGCCAGCAGTGAAGCGGCTGGAGAGTCACCCCAGCATTTT
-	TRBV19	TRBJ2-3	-	CASSPRDSTDTQYF	TGTGCCAGTAGTCCGCGGGACAGCACAGATACGCAGTATTTT
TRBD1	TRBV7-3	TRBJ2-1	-	CASSLRTGGEQFF	TGTGCCAGCAGCTTAAGGACAGGGGGTGAGCAGTTCTTC
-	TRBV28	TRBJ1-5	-	CASSVRGPSNQPQHF	TGTGCCAGCAGTGTCCGCGGGCCTAGCAATCAGCCCCAGCATTTT
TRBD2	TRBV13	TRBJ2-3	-	CASSSLASGGAATQYF	TGTGCCAGCAGCTCCCTGGCTAGCGGGGGGGCAGCTACGCAGTATTTT
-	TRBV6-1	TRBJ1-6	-	CASSEGGRDNSPLHF	TGTGCCAGCAGTGAAGGGGGCAGGGATAATTCACCCCTCCACTTT
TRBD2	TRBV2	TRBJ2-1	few	CASRKLTGGLSHEQFF	TGTGCCAGCAGGAAACTAACGGGGGGGCTGTCACATGAGCAGTTCTTC
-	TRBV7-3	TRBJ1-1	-	CASSPGEGMGAFF	TGTGCCAGCAGCCCCGGGGAGGGCATGGGAGCTTTCTTT
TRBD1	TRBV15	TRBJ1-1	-	CATSREEDRSNTEAFF	TGTGCCACCAGCAGAGAGGAGGACAGGTCGAACACTGAAGCTTTCTTT
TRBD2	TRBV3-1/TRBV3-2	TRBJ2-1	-	CASSQNTGGATLF	TGTGCCAGCAGCCAGAACACCGGGGGGGCAACGCTCTTC
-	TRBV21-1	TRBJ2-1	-	CARYRDRVNEQFF	TGTGCCAGGTACCGGGACAGGGTCAATGAGCAGTTCTTC
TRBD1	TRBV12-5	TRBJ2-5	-	CASALGQGASETQYF	TGTGCTAGTGCCCTGGGGCAGGGGGCGTCTGAGACCCAGTACTTC
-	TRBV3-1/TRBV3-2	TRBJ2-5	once	CASSHLRETQYF	TGTGCCAGCAGCCATCTCCGAGAGACCCAGTACTTC
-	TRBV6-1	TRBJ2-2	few	CAAVTITGELFF	TGTGCCGCGGTGACTATTACCGGGGAGCTGTTTTTT
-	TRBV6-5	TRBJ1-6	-	CASSLYLGGDNSPLHF	TGTGCCAGCAGTTTATATCTGGGGGGGGATAATTCACCCCTCCACTTT
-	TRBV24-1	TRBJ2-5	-	CATSDFLGGQETQYF	TGTGCCACCAGTGATTTCCTCGGGGGTCAAGAGACCCAGTACTTC
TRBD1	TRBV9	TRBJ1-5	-	CASSATGAYQPQHF	TGTGCCAGCAGCGCCACAGGGGCGTATCAGCCCCAGCATTTT
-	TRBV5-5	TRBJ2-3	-	CASSRQHTDTQYF	TGTGCCAGCTCAAGACAGCACACAGATACGCAGTATTTT
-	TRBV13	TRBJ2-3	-	CASSPQVTNRRDTQYF	TGTGCCAGCAGCCCGCAGGTGACCAACCGGCGCGATACGCAGTATTTT
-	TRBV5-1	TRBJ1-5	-	CASSLDSYQPQHF	TGCGCCAGCAGCTTAGACAGCTATCAGCCCCAGCATTTT
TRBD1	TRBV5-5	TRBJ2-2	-	CASSRALGQGNPGELFF	TGTGCCAGCAGCCGGGCCCTTGGACAGGGGAATCCCGGGGAGCTGTTTTTT
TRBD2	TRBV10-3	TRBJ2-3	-	CAISTPPRRAGGFTDTQYF	TGTGCCATCAGCACTCCACCAAGGCGAGCGGGGGGATTCACAGATACGCAGTATTTT
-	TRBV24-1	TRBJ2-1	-	CATSRTENDNEQFF	TGTGCCACCAGCCGGACAGAGAACGACAATGAGCAGTTCTTC
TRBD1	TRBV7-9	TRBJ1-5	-	CASSLGGTGRGNQPQHF	TGTGCCAGCAGCTTAGGAGGGACAGGGAGGGGAAATCAGCCCCAGCATTTT
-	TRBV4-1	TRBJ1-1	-	CASSQGAGMNTEAFF	TGCGCCAGCAGCCAAGGCGCAGGGATGAACACTGAAGCTTTCTTT
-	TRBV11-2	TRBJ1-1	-	CASCHTGNTEAFF	TGTGCCAGCTGCCACACGGGGAACACTGAAGCTTTCTTT
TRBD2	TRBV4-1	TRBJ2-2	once	CASSQVRLGGANTGELFF	TGCGCCAGCAGCCAAGTAAGACTGGGGGGGGCGAACACCGGGGAGCTGTTTTTT
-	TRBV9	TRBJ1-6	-	CASSATGGGWNNSPLHF	TGTGCCAGCAGCGCGACCGGGGGGGGTTGGAATAATTCACCCCTCCACTTT
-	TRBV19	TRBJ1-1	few	CASSIFSRENTEAFF	TGTGCCAGTAGTATATTTTCCAGGGAGAACACTGAAGCTTTCTTT
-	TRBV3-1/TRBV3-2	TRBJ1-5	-	CASSQEGRVGGNQPQHF	TGTGCCAGCAGCCAAGAAGGTAGGGTCGGGGGCAATCAGCCCCAGCATTTT
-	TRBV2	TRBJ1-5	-	CASSERYNQPQHF	TGTGCCAGCAGTGAACGGTACAATCAGCCCCAGCATTTT
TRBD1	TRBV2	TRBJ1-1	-	CASSLGQGGLMNTEAFF	TGTGCCAGCAGTTTAGGACAGGGGGGACTCATGAACACTGAAGCTTTCTTT
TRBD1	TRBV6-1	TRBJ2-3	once	CASSERDRASTDTQYF	TGTGCCAGCAGTGAAAGGGACAGGGCAAGCACAGATACGCAGTATTTT
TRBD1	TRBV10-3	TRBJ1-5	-	CAISETGGANQPQHF	TGTGCCATCAGTGAAACAGGGGGTGCCAATCAGCCCCAGCATTTT
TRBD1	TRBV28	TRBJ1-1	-	CASRATGVNTEAFF	TGTGCCAGCAGGGCGACAGGGGTGAACACTGAAGCTTTCTTT
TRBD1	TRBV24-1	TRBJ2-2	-	CATSEADRGRAGELFF	TGTGCCACCAGTGAGGCCGACAGGGGGCGAGCCGGGGAGCTGTTTTTT
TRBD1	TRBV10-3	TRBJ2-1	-	CAITSGTGMNEQFF	TGTGCCATCACCTCCGGGACAGGGATGAATGAGCAGTTCTTC
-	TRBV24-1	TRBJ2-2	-	CASTGQNTGELFF	TGTGCCTCGACAGGACAGAACACCGGGGAGCTGTTTTTT
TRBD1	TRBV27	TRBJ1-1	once	CASSLRRDSEAFF	TGTGCCAGCAGTTTACGGCGGGACAGTGAAGCTTTCTTT
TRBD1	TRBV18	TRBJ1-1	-	CASSPIQGENTEAFF	TGTGCCAGCTCACCTATACAGGGGGAGAACACTGAAGCTTTCTTT
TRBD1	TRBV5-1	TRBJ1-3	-	CASSLSTGAGNTIYF	TGCGCCAGCAGCTTGTCTACAGGGGCTGGAAACACCATATATTTT
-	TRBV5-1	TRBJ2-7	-	CASSLAGRSEQYF	TGCGCCAGCAGCTTGGCCGGTAGATCCGAGCAGTACTTC
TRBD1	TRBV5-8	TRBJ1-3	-	CASSLVTGVGSGNTIYF	TGTGCCAGCAGCTTGGTGACAGGGGTTGGTTCTGGAAACACCATATATTTT
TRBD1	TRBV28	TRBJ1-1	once	CASSLRPGTGVNTEAFF	TGTGCCAGCAGTTTACGACCCGGGACAGGAGTGAACACTGAAGCTTTCTTT